Listed below are T cell receptor beta chains from one sample, sequenced in a study of molecular identifiers for immune sequencing clone quantification. TCRdb called the PCR reads again in MiXCR, with one record for every CDR3 protein. Of about 630,000 distinct CDR3 sequences in the sample, roughly 27% were seen once. The sample consisted of naive CD8+ T cells from blood, with Jurkat cell RNA spiked in. The source of these receptors is a human donor in good health. Some libraries in this study had Jurkat cell RNA spiked in. The CDR3 runs from the conserved cysteine through the conserved F or W. D genes are given only for firm matches. Clone size is not always given. Where it is, it says once, few, many or a class for expanded clones.

v_call	j_call	d_call	clone_size	cdr3_aa	cdr3_nt
TRBV27	TRBJ1-1	.	.	CASSHQTLNTEAFF	TGTGCCAGCAGCCATCAGACACTGAACACTGAAGCTTTCTTT
TRBV7-9	TRBJ1-2	TRBD1	.	CASSNDRGYNYGYTF	TGTGCCAGCAGCAATGACAGGGGTTATAACTATGGCTACACCTTC
TRBV11-2	TRBJ2-1	.	few	CASSATGDTYNEQFF	TGTGCCAGCAGTGCCACCGGCGACACCTACAATGAGCAGTTCTTC
TRBV6-1	TRBJ2-2	TRBD2	.	CASSEYPSGGGSTGELFF	TGTGCCAGCAGTGAGTACCCTAGCGGGGGGGGGTCCACCGGGGAGCTGTTTTTT
TRBV27	TRBJ2-1	.	many	CASSLLGGDEQFF	TGTGCCAGCAGTTTATTGGGGGGCGATGAGCAGTTCTTC
TRBV4-1	TRBJ2-7	.	.	CASSQVQSSYEQYF	TGCGCCAGCAGCCAAGTGCAGAGCTCCTACGAGCAGTACTTC
TRBV7-2	TRBJ2-7	.	.	CASSLGGTGLYEQYF	TGTGCCAGCAGCTTAGGGGGGACTGGACTCTACGAGCAGTACTTC
TRBV10-3	TRBJ1-1	TRBD1	many	CAIKQGVYTEAFF	TGTGCCATCAAACAGGGGGTCTACACTGAAGCTTTCTTT
TRBV6-6	TRBJ2-7	.	few	CAIRNKSSYEQYF	TGTGCCATACGGAACAAGAGCTCCTACGAGCAGTACTTC
TRBV6-2/TRBV6-3	TRBJ2-6	TRBD1	many	CASSSRTGNRLWANVLTF	TGTGCCAGCAGTTCTCGGACAGGAAACCGTCTCTGGGCCAACGTCCTGACTTTC
TRBV21-1	TRBJ2-7	.	few	CASYRTGGGEQYF	TGTGCCAGCTACAGGACAGGGGGCGGCGAGCAGTACTTC
TRBV25-1	TRBJ2-7	.	many	CASSGGPEQYF	TGTGCCAGCAGTGGAGGTCCCGAGCAGTACTTC
TRBV6-5	TRBJ1-1	.	.	CASSSGIPIGTEAFF	TGTGCCAGCAGTTCGGGGATCCCGATCGGGACTGAAGCTTTCTTT
TRBV11-2	TRBJ1-5	.	few	CATLGGRDRNNQPQHF	TGTGCCACCCTCGGCGGCAGGGATCGGAACAATCAGCCCCAGCATTTT
TRBV6-1	TRBJ1-1	.	many	CASSELPVGPEAFF	TGTGCCAGCAGTGAACTGCCCGTGGGCCCTGAAGCTTTCTTT
TRBV4-1	TRBJ2-5	.	.	CASSQIYGAETQYF	TGCGCCAGCAGCCAAATATACGGGGCAGAGACCCAGTACTTC
TRBV7-9	TRBJ1-1	TRBD1	few	CASSLEQGALGNTEAFF	TGTGCCAGCAGCCTAGAGCAGGGGGCGCTTGGGAACACTGAAGCTTTCTTT
TRBV12-3/TRBV12-4	TRBJ1-4	.	many	CASTQFGASYQLFF	TGTGCCAGCACCCAATTCGGGGCGTCCTATCAGCTGTTTTTT
TRBV28	TRBJ2-1	TRBD2	few	CASSPRLAGVINEQFF	TGTGCCAGCAGTCCCAGACTAGCGGGAGTTATTAATGAGCAGTTCTTC
TRBV5-5	TRBJ1-1	.	many	CASSLAGDAEAFF	TGTGCCAGCAGCTTGGCCGGGGACGCTGAAGCTTTCTTT